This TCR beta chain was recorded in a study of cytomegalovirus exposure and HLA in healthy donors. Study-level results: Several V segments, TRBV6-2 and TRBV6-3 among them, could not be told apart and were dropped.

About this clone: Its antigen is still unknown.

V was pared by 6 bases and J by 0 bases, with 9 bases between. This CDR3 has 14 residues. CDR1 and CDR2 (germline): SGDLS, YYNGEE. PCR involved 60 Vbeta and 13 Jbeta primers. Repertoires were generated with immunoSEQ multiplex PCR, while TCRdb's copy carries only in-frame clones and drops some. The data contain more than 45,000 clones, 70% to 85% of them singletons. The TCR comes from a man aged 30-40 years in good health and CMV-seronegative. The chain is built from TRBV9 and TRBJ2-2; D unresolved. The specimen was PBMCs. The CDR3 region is CASTGDPNTGELFF. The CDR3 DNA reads TGTGCCAGCACCGGAGATCCGAACACCGGGGAGCTGTTTTTT. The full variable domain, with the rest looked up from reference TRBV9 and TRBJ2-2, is DSGVTQTPKHLITATGQRVTLRCSPRSGDLSVYWYQQSLDQGLQFLIQYYNGEERAKGNILERFSAQQFPDLHSELNLSSLELGDSALYFCASTGDPNTGELFFGEGSRLTVL.